This entry lists 9 T cell receptor beta chains sequenced from one sample in a study of blood T cells in healthy people across ages (dated by TCRdb to 2014 to 2015). Preparation of the library involved 5' RACE. The run used an Illumina HiSeq 2500. A second PCR of 7 to 11 cycles was performed with a sample-barcoded 5' primer and a J-beta primer mix. TCRdb reran the public reads through fastp at Q25 and MiXCR, keeping productive beta chains. A single entry per CDR3 protein holds the most common genes and DNA from its merged rows. The sample has about 780,000 distinct CDR3 sequences on record, less than 60% of them singletons. 15% to 20% of the sample is held by the ten biggest clonotypes. The specimen was blood. Every receptor here comes from an elderly man in good health.

The DNA of the CDR3 is TGTGCCAGCAGCTCAACAGGGGTCGCCGAGGATTTGGCCCCCCACTTT. As protein: CASSSTGVAEDLAPHF. The rearrangement links TRBV5-5 to TRBJ1-6; 7 positions match TRBD1. V lost 3 bases to trimming and J lost 18 bases; unmatched junction nucleotides: 21. Germline V CDR1 and CDR2: SGHKS, YYEKEE (reference sequence). The CDR3 runs 16 residues.

V usage is TRBV7-9 and J usage is TRBJ2-6; 10 nucleotides line up with TRBD1. V was clipped by 4 bases and J by 1 base; unmatched bases: 4. The CDR3 contains 17 residues. Germline values: CDR1 SEHNR, CDR2 FQNEAQ (reference sequence). The CDR3, as DNA: TGTGCCAGCAGCTCGGGACAGGGGCAATCTGGGGCCAACGTCCTGACTTTC. This codes for CASSSGQGQSGANVLTF.

V usage is TRBV20-1 and J usage is TRBJ1-1; 8 bases are shared with TRBD1. Germline V gene sequence: CDR1 DFQATT, CDR2 SNEGSKA (reference sequence). The CDR3 runs 12 residues. Here the CDR3 DNA reads TGCAGCGTGGACAGGGCGAGCACTGAAGCTTTCTTT. Residues: CSVDRASTEAFF.

To note about this clonotype: This may stem from a read error, because a much larger clone lies one nucleotide away. The chain carries TRBV29-1 and TRBJ2-5; the match to TRBD2 covers 7 bases. The DNA end is more similar to TRBJ2-7, so the J call may be wrong. The V gene's germline CDR1 is SQVTM and CDR2 ANQGSEA. This CDR3 comprises 13 residues. This chain's CDR3 is CSVVQRGLDEQYF. CDR3 bases: TGCAGCGTTGTTCAGCGGGGACTCGACGAGCAGTACTTC.

The chain links TRBV7-2 to TRBJ2-1; no clear D gene. Germline lookup yields CDR1 SGHTA and CDR2 FQGNSA. Trimming took off 1 base at V and 4 bases at J, with 11 bases between the two ends. This CDR3 is built from 15 residues. The CDR3, as DNA: TGTGCCAGCAGCTTAGGTCGTCCCGCATACAATGAGCAGTTCTTC. This translates into CASSLGRPAYNEQFF.

The gene calls are TRBV5-1 and TRBJ2-5; perhaps D is TRBD1 or TRBD2 (5 bases each). Trimming left V 3 bases short and J 5 bases short, with 14 bases between. Germline CDR1 is SGHRS and CDR2 is YFSETQ. This CDR3 is 14 amino acids long. The CDR3 loop is CASSWDGGWETQYF. The CDR3 coding sequence is TGCGCCAGCAGCTGGGACGGCGGATGGGAGACCCAGTACTTC. Full variable domain (rest looked up from reference TRBV5-1 and TRBJ2-5): KAGVTQTPRYLIKTRGQQVTLSCSPISGHRSVSWYQQTPGQGLQFLFEYFSETQRNKGNFPGRFSGRQFSNSRSEMNVSTLELGDSALYLCASSWDGGWETQYFGPGTRLLVL.

To note about this clonotype: A much larger clonotype is one base distant, so this may be a read error. The rearrangement links TRBV11-2 to TRBJ2-5; possibly TRBD2 for D (6 bases). The germline CDR1 and CDR2 sequences are SGHAT and FQNNGV. The V gene lost 5 bases and the J gene lost 5 bases, with 15 bases spanning the gap. The CDR3 totals 14 residues. Here the CDR3 DNA reads TGTGCCAGCAGCGTATCGGCGGGAACGGAGACCCAGTACTTC. Its translation: CASSVSAGTETQYF.

V is TRBV6-4 and J is TRBJ2-7; the D gene is possibly TRBD1 (7 bases). Germline values: CDR1 MRHNA, CDR2 SNTAGT. V gave up 2 bases and J gave up 4 bases, with 12 bases separating them. CDR3 length equals 14 residues. The CDR3 reads CASSDPQGGYEQYF. The CDR3 coding sequence is TGTGCCAGCAGTGACCCCCAGGGGGGATACGAGCAGTACTTC.

This clonotype was seen many times. CDR3 DNA sequence: TGTGCCAGCAGCGTAGATGACAGCAACTACGAGCAGTACTTC. Its protein is CASSVDDSNYEQYF. This chain links TRBV9 with TRBJ2-7; the D gene is possibly TRBD1 (5 bases). Trimming pared 0 bases from V and 3 bases from J, leaving 10 bases between. The germline V gene has CDR1 SGDLS and CDR2 YYNGEE. The CDR3 is 14 amino acids.